One and the same sample provided the 28 T cell receptor beta chains below, sequenced in a study of blood T cells in healthy people across ages. Primers used in a second PCR of roughly 6 to 11 cycles were a sample-barcoded 5' primer and a J-beta primer mix. MiXCR, applied by TCRdb to the 5' RACE reads, yields one record per CDR3 protein. The data contain roughly 1.5 million distinct CDR3 sequences, approximately 43% of them seen just once; the ten biggest clones take up about 4%. Sample: blood. The source is a young woman in good health.

The J gene is TRBJ2-7, the V gene TRBV15, with D hard to call. V lost 3 bases, J lost 4 bases, and 10 bases lay in between. CDR3 length equals 13 residues. From germline, CDR1 is LNHNV and CDR2 YYDKDF (reference sequence). The DNA of the CDR3 is TGTGCCACCAGCAGGGGAAAGAGATACGAGCAGTACTTC. Its translation: CATSRGKRYEQYF. The variable domain in full, completed from reference TRBV15 and TRBJ2-7, reads DAMVIQNPRYQVTQFGKPVTLSCSQTLNHNVMYWYQQKSSQAPKLLFHYYDKDFNNEADTPDNFQSRRPNTSFCFLDIRSPGLGDTAMYLCATSRGKRYEQYFGPGTRLTVT.

The J gene is TRBJ2-5, the V gene TRBV10-3; D may be TRBD1 (6 bases). The CDR3 is 13 residues long. Trimming took off 11 bases at V and 1 base at J, with 14 bases between the two ends. Germline CDR1 reads ENHRY; CDR2 reads SYGVKD. The CDR3 bases are TGTGCCGTCCAGGACAGTTTCCAAGAGACCCAGTACTTC. Translation gives CAVQDSFQETQYF.

The sample holds many counts of this clonotype. The chain couples TRBV7-2 to TRBJ2-1; TRBD1 agrees at 8 bases. Germline assignment: CDR1 SGHTA and CDR2 FQGNSA. The junction had 6 bases not matched to a gene; V was cut back by 2 bases and J by 3 bases. This CDR3 has 16 amino acids. The CDR3 spells CASSLFQGANYNEQFF. CDR3 DNA sequence: TGTGCCAGCAGCTTATTTCAGGGGGCGAACTACAATGAGCAGTTCTTC.

The rearrangement joins TRBV29-1 to TRBJ1-2; D is ambiguous. Per the germline V gene, CDR1 is SQVTM and CDR2 is ANQGSEA. CDR3 length equals 8 residues. The V gene lost 4 bases and the J gene lost 10 bases, with 4 bases spanning the gap. CDR3 amino acids: CSVGDYTF. In DNA, the CDR3 is TGCAGCGTTGGGGACTACACCTTC. Full variable domain (remainder filled in from reference TRBV29-1 and TRBJ1-2): SAVISQKPSRDICQRGTSLTIQCQVDSQVTMMFWYRQQPGQSLTLIATANQGSEATYESGFVIDKFPISRPNLTFSTLTVSNMSPEDSSIYLCSVGDYTFGSGTRLTVV.

The chain joins TRBV20-1 to TRBJ2-7, with 9 bases that match TRBD2. V trimming: 2 bases; J trimming: 7 bases; junction bases outside the gene matches: 9. The germline V gene encodes CDR1 DFQATT and CDR2 SNEGSKA (reference sequence). This CDR3 has 14 amino acids. The CDR3 coding sequence is TGCAGTGCTAGATCCCTAGCGGGGTACAATGAGCAGTACTTC. It encodes CSARSLAGYNEQYF.

This clonotype has only a few counts. The chain uses TRBV6-5 and TRBJ2-1; 7 bases line up with TRBD2. V trimming: 4 bases; J trimming: 10 bases; junction bases outside the gene matches: 13. Germline lookup yields CDR1 MNHEY and CDR2 SVGAGI. The CDR3 contains 15 residues. CDR3 DNA sequence: TGTGCCAGCAGTTGGCCTGGCGGGAGTGGAAGGGAGCAGTTCTTC. Translation gives CASSWPGGSGREQFF.

The chain employs TRBV10-2 and TRBJ1-1; weak D call: TRBD1 (6 bases). The CDR3 extends over 13 amino acids. Trimming removed 4 bases from V and 6 bases from J, with 12 bases in between. From germline, CDR1 is WSHSY and CDR2 SAAADI. CDR3 residues: CASSGGRGPEAFF. Written as DNA, the CDR3 is TGCGCCAGCAGTGGGGGCAGGGGCCCTGAAGCTTTCTTT.

This clonotype was counted only a few times. The V and J genes are TRBV18 and TRBJ2-7; perhaps D is TRBD1 or TRBD2 (5 bases each). The CDR3 runs to 14 residues. Germline CDR1 is KGHSH and CDR2 is LQKENI. V was pared by 3 bases and J by 7 bases, with 16 bases between. CDR3 DNA: TGTGCCAGCTCACCTCCGGGACGAAGGGTAGAGCAGTACTTC. Translated, it gives CASSPPGRRVEQYF. The full variable domain, with the rest looked up from reference TRBV18 and TRBJ2-7, is NAGVMQNPRHLVRRRGQEARLRCSPMKGHSHVYWYRQLPEEGLKFMVYLQKENIIDESGMPKERFSAEFPKEGPSILRIQQVVRGDSAAYFCASSPPGRRVEQYFGPGTRLTVT.

This chain connects TRBV7-2 to TRBJ2-7, with TRBD2 matching 12 bases. From germline, CDR1 is SGHTA and CDR2 FQGNSA. CDR3 length: 15 residues. The ends lost 7 bases at V and 6 bases at J; junction bases unmatched: 10. The DNA of the CDR3 is TGTGCCAGCAAGGGGTCTAGCGGGGGGGCTCGCGAGCAGTACTTC. As protein: CASKGSSGGAREQYF.

V usage is TRBV20-1 and J usage is TRBJ1-2; D is unclear. Trimming took 3 bases from V and 3 from J, leaving 14 bases between them. Germline CDR1 reads DFQATT; CDR2 reads SNEGSKA (reference sequence). The CDR3 extends over 14 amino acids. The CDR3 DNA is TGCAGTGCTAGCCCCTCCCGGGGTCACTATGGCTACACCTTC. It encodes CSASPSRGHYGYTF.

On this clonotype itself: Germline is not matched at one junction end, which may reflect a read error. The V and J genes are TRBV5-1 and TRBJ1-5; tentatively, D is TRBD1 (6 bases). This CDR3 region has 14 residues. Germline V lookup: CDR1 SGHRS, CDR2 YFSETQ. DNA of the CDR3: TGCGCCATCAGCTTGTCAGGGGGCAATCAGCCCCAGCATTTT. This gives the protein CAISLSGGNQPQHF.

This clonotype appeared a few times. V and J are TRBV7-6 and TRBJ2-5; D remains ambiguous. CDR3 length: 14 amino acids. CDR1 SGHVS and CDR2 FNYEAQ come from the germline V gene. Trimming took off 4 bases at V and 3 bases at J, with 12 bases between the two ends. The CDR3 DNA sequence: TGTGCCAGCAGCTACGAGCCTACAAAAGAGACCCAGTACTTC. Protein sequence: CASSYEPTKETQYF. The variable domain in full, completed from reference TRBV7-6 and TRBJ2-5, reads GAGVSQSPRYKVTKRGQDVALRCDPISGHVSLYWYRQALGQGPEFLTYFNYEAQQDKSGLPNDRFSAERPEGSISTLTIQRTEQRDSAMYRCASSYEPTKETQYFGPGTRLLVL.

This sequence joins TRBV20-1 and TRBJ2-5; the match to TRBD2 covers 10 bases. The CDR3 spans 15 residues. CDR1 and CDR2 (germline): DFQATT, SNEGSKA (reference sequence). J was trimmed by 4 bases and V by 0 bases; bases with no gene match: 5. For the CDR3, the DNA is TGCAGTGCTAGAGACGGGACTAGCGTCGGAGAGACCCAGTACTTC. Translation: CSARDGTSVGETQYF.

The J gene is TRBJ2-1, the V gene TRBV4-3; 10 positions agree with TRBD2. Trimming cost V 3 bases and J 1 base; bases outside gene matches: 12. The CDR3 is made up of 19 amino acids. Germline V CDR1 and CDR2: LGHNA, YSLEER. CDR3 amino acids: CASSHPPWTSGFSYNEQFF. In DNA, the CDR3 is TGCGCCAGCAGCCATCCGCCGTGGACTAGCGGCTTTTCCTACAATGAGCAGTTCTTC.

The chain combines TRBV7-9 with TRBJ2-4, with 10 bases that match TRBD2. Per germline, CDR1 SEHNR and CDR2 FQNEAQ (reference sequence). The CDR3 sequence is 17 residues long. V shed 5 bases, J shed 7 bases, and the junction held 14 bases outside the gene matches. This CDR3 is CASSPGTSEVGWNIQYF. The CDR3 region has the DNA TGTGCCAGCAGCCCCGGGACTAGCGAGGTGGGGTGGAACATTCAGTACTTC.

The genes are TRBV9 and TRBJ2-1, with 8 bases aligning to TRBD2. Unmatched junction bases numbered 4, after V lost 0 bases and J lost 2 bases. Looked up from germline, CDR1 is SGDLS and CDR2 is YYNGEE. The CDR3 covers 16 residues. The DNA for the CDR3 is TGTGCCAGCAGCGTAGGGCTAGCGGGTCCCTACAATGAGCAGTTCTTC. This gives the protein CASSVGLAGPYNEQFF.

This clonotype has a count of ten or more. The J gene is TRBJ2-3, the V gene TRBV2; 13 nucleotides match TRBD2. This CDR3 is 16 amino acids long. V lost 5 bases, J lost 6 bases, and 8 bases stayed unmatched. The germline V gene encodes CDR1 SNHLY and CDR2 FYNNEI. The CDR3 sequence is CASSTTSGGLEDTQYF. The CDR3 coding sequence is TGTGCCAGCAGTACGACTAGCGGGGGGCTCGAGGATACGCAGTATTTT.

This clonotype has a count of ten or more. J is TRBJ2-7 and V is TRBV12-3 or TRBV12-4; D not resolved. The CDR3 consists of 15 residues. Trimming cost V 0 bases and J 5 bases, with 14 bases left between them. The DNA for the CDR3 is TGTGCCAGCAGTTTAGCGACGAGGTCCTGGCACGAGCAGTACTTC. It is translated as CASSLATRSWHEQYF.

In this sample, this clonotype turned up once. The CDR3 DNA reads as TGCGCCAGCAGCCAACCCATTAGCGGGGAGGCTATATCGAATGAGCAGTTCTTC. Its protein product is CASSQPISGEAISNEQFF. V and J are TRBV4-3 and TRBJ2-1; 8 nucleotides agree with TRBD2. This CDR3 is 18 amino acids long. The junction had 16 bases not matched to a gene; V was cut back by 2 bases and J by 7 bases. The germline V gene encodes CDR1 LGHNA and CDR2 YSLEER.

V gene TRBV27 combines with J gene TRBJ2-1; possibly TRBD2 for D (5 bases). CDR1 and CDR2 (germline): MNHEY, SMNVEV (reference sequence). V dropped 4 bases and J dropped 9 bases, with 19 bases sitting between them. The CDR3 has 15 amino acids. CDR3 protein: CASSSPGVWPAEQFF. The CDR3 region has the DNA TGTGCCAGCAGTTCCCCCGGGGTCTGGCCTGCTGAGCAGTTCTTC.

The DNA for the CDR3 is TGTGCCAGCAGCGTCGGGAGTAAAGAGACCCAGTACTTC. Its protein product is CASSVGSKETQYF. The rearrangement uses TRBV7-2 and TRBJ2-5, with D possibly matching TRBD2 (6 bases). The CDR3 is 13 amino acids. V shed 5 bases and J shed 3 bases, with 10 bases lying between them. CDR1 and CDR2 (germline): SGHTA, FQGNSA.

V and J are TRBV7-2 and TRBJ2-1; 8 bases fit TRBD1. The CDR3 loop spans 15 amino acids. The germline CDR1 and CDR2 sequences are SGHTA and FQGNSA. The V segment lost 3 bases and the J segment 8 bases; nucleotides outside the gene matches: 9. Here the CDR3 reads CASSFPGQGGDEQFF. As DNA, the CDR3 is TGTGCCAGCAGCTTCCCCGGACAGGGCGGGGATGAGCAGTTCTTC.

The DNA for the CDR3 is TGCAGTGCTAGTTTCCTAAATTATTTTGGGGACGAGCAGTACTTC. Translating gives CSASFLNYFGDEQYF. The chain has TRBV20-1 and TRBJ2-4; no definite D call. The J call may be incorrect, as the DNA end agrees better with TRBJ2-7. CDR3 size: 15 residues. Germline CDR1 reads DFQATT; CDR2 reads SNEGSKA (reference sequence).

The chain couples TRBV6-5 to TRBJ2-1; 8 bases are a match to TRBD2. J gave up 10 bases and V 4 bases, and 9 bases lay outside the gene matches. This CDR3 is 14 amino acids long. In germline, CDR1 is MNHEY, CDR2 SVGAGI. The CDR3 DNA reads TGTGCCAGCAGTTTCAGCGGGAGTTGGGAAGAGCAGTTCTTC. Translating it yields CASSFSGSWEEQFF.

The V and J genes are TRBV4-3 and TRBJ2-7, with 9 positions matching TRBD2. Germline-derived CDR1 and CDR2 are LGHNA and YSLEER. This CDR3 is 16 amino acids long. The trim removed 2 bases at V and 7 bases at J, leaving 12 bases unmatched. The CDR3 loop is CASSQLSGGRYNEQYF. The CDR3 DNA is TGCGCCAGCAGCCAACTGAGCGGGGGGCGGTACAATGAGCAGTACTTC.

The chain couples TRBV11-2 to TRBJ2-7; 11 bases map to TRBD2. J was trimmed by 2 bases and V by 1 base; bases with no gene match: 19. The CDR3 is 21 residues long. Per germline, CDR1 SGHAT and CDR2 FQNNGV. CDR3: CASSLGPEVGTSGSKAYEQYF. In DNA form, the CDR3 reads TGTGCCAGCAGCTTAGGACCAGAGGTCGGGACTAGCGGAAGTAAAGCCTACGAGCAGTACTTC.

J is TRBJ2-3 and V is TRBV27; TRBD2 matches at 8 bases. This CDR3 is built from 15 residues. With 8 bases clipped from V and 1 base from J, the junction kept 8 bases outside the gene matches. From germline, CDR1 is MNHEY and CDR2 SMNVEV (reference sequence). CDR3 region: CASALREGGTDTQYF. The CDR3 DNA follows: TGTGCCAGCGCCCTCCGGGAGGGGGGCACAGATACGCAGTATTTT.

CDR3 region: CASSEVRSKNTEAFF. In DNA, the CDR3 is TGTGCCAGCAGTGAGGTTCGCAGCAAGAACACTGAAGCTTTCTTT. The chain joins TRBV2 to TRBJ1-1; no firm D call. Per the germline V gene, CDR1 is SNHLY and CDR2 is FYNNEI. CDR3 length: 15 residues. The V end was cut by 3 bases, the J end by 1 base, with 12 bases between.